This T cell receptor (beta chain) was identified during a study of cytomegalovirus exposure and HLA in healthy donors (dated by TCRdb to 2016 to 2017). For context, the study as a whole: In an earlier analysis of 550 to 750 of the donors, around 290 Gb of sequence data and just under 120 million unique TCR beta sequences from roughly 200 million T cells were reported. Both class I and class II loci were covered by HLA typing, at four-digit resolution. To predict cytomegalovirus infection status, the study brought together high-throughput TCR immunosequencing, statistical association of individual TCRs with disease status, and machine learning. A later analysis re-analyzed previously published TCR beta repertoires from approximately 670 donors and added high-resolution HLA genotyping to study TCR occurrence patterns. To decide whether each TCR beta V gene segment behaved as functional or pseudogenic, an earlier analysis of some 600 of the donors relied on high-throughput TCR beta sequencing. Typing coverage varied by locus: roughly 620-630 donors for A, B, C, DRB1 and DQB1; 500 to 550 for DQA1; more than 600 for DPA1; about 450 for DPB1. The study was designed to test whether signatures of past pathogen exposure could be identified by cataloging public T cell receptors. The study used immunosequencing to profile the T cell repertoires of approximately 690 subjects and linked those repertoires to cytomegalovirus serostatus. Genome-wide SNP genotypes for about 65% of the 666 donors were used in a later genetic analysis, which treated that subset as a discovery cohort. All discovery cohort repertoires had been generated using a single sequencing platform. Donor age, sex, ethnicity and CMV serostatus were collected together with the repertoire data. Four to six DR-DQ haplotypes were handled as single units for association and clustering, since linkage in the cohort was strong. Rather than using new phenotypic data, the later analysis identified candidate immune exposures from TCR beta sequences and from how often those sequences occurred across donors. About 300 gigabases of sequencing data and around 88 million unique TCR sequences made up an early release that covered nearly 650 HLA-typed donors. Of the roughly 400 genotyped donors, approximately 80% fell in the genetic ancestry cluster associated with self-reported Caucasian donors. Across 398 genotyped donors of the cohort, an average of approximately 200,000 unique TCR beta nucleotide sequences per donor were sequenced, and around 19% of those sequences were non-productive. In addition to the first cohort of 666 subjects, a separate validation cohort of under 150 different subjects was used.

Relative to germline, V is missing 5 bases and J is missing 7 bases, with 5 bases of the junction outside any gene match. Per the germline V gene, LGHNT is the CDR1 and FRNRAP is the CDR2. Inclusive of the bounding cysteine and phenylalanine, the CDR3 is 13 residues long. Only the CDR3 part of the read is kept: 39 bases, read in frame from the first base. The cohort was made up of approximately 700 healthy bone marrow donors. At the time of sampling, every cohort member was nominally healthy, though immune exposures that went unrecorded were likely present. The donor was CMV seronegative and was included in the group of 352 seronegative cohort members. Every donor gave a peripheral blood sample, and the peripheral blood mononuclear cells from that sample were used for TCR beta sequencing. Genomic DNA was extracted from the blood cell samples with the Qiagen DNeasy Blood Extraction Kit. In regard to this clone: The clone's antigen remains unknown. Base qualities are not recorded, but no much larger clone differs from it by a single base.

Study-wide conclusions, independent of this receptor: Roughly 17 rarely observed V segments, including chromosome 9 orphons, were excluded from the earlier analysis of some 590 of the donors because counts were too low. In this cohort, only TCR beta chains were sequenced, and detectable features were limited by the absence of alpha or paired-chain data. A later analysis found that HLA-associated TCR beta chains were more clonally expanded and had lower generation probabilities than equally common non-associated chains. According to a later analysis, TCR association rates differed among HLA loci, with DRB1 alleles showing the most associated TCRs and HLA-C alleles showing the fewest. In a later analysis, 15,000 to 20,000 TCR beta sequences were associated with specific HLA alleles at a false discovery rate of 0.05. When HLA alleles, especially DR and DQ, strongly co-occurred, TCR associations were difficult to assign to individual alleles. HLA typing was unavailable for some donors at each locus, so association tests used only the typed subset. Some IMGT-functional V segments, including TRBV6-2 and TRBV6-3, could not be distinguished by the 87-base-pair reads and were therefore excluded. Roughly uniform sequencing depth across donors was assumed in presence/absence analyses, although this assumption may not hold. While some public TCRs were present in many individuals, most TCR sequences turned up only very rarely across donors. The only immune exposure information available for the cohort was CMV serostatus. Linkage disequilibrium might explain the correlated functional status among segregating V segments, but an unknown experimental factor could not be ruled out. According to a later analysis, most CMV-associated TCR beta chains appeared to be HLA-restricted, and the HLA associations seemed to be driven largely by CMV exposure. The sequencing pipeline was judged likely to have produced a cluster of highly shared sequence variants as a technical artifact. Compared with the roughly 700-donor mean, donors in an Asian-associated ancestry cluster had fewer N-insertions in productive TCRs, according to a later genetic analysis. A further reported finding was that TCR beta sequences accurately predicted the HLA-A and HLA-B alleles for most subjects in the first cohort. A later analysis reported that several top co-occurrence clusters appeared linked to parvovirus B19, influenza, CMV and Epstein-Barr virus. In an earlier analysis of some 550 of the donors, most TCR beta V segments were observed in productive rearrangements about 90% or about 30% of the time, broadly matching IMGT annotations. A total of fewer than 200 TCR beta chains were listed by the study as associated with cytomegalovirus. In both the original and validation cohorts, the classifier was reported to diagnose cytomegalovirus status with high specificity and sensitivity. According to the authors, the approach could potentially be generalized to other disease states and immunological phenotypes. Three of the identified cytomegalovirus-associated TCR beta chains were confirmed in vitro to be specific for cytomegalovirus antigens. V-gene and J-gene trimming of TCR beta chains was associated with a missense DCLRE1C variant in a later genetic analysis, and the association was replicated in an independent cohort.

Preparation of the library involved the immunoSEQ multiplex PCR assay. The multiplex PCR relied on a mix of 60 forward primers for TCR Vbeta segments and 13 reverse primers for TCR Jbeta segments. A multiplex PCR assay on genomic DNA amplified the CDR3 region of rearranged TCR beta genes. The amplified TCR beta libraries were sequenced on the Illumina HiSeq System as 87-base-pair reads. From the authors' description of their analysis: A later analysis tallied 75 million to 95 million unique TCR beta chains across the 650 to 750 repertoires, and around 12 million of those chains were shared by two or more donors. Raw reads were error-corrected and collapsed into unique sequences by a nearest-neighbor algorithm in which closely related sequences were merged to remove PCR and sequencing errors. V, D and J gene segments were assigned by aligning CDR3 sequences to IMGT reference sequences. For a sequence to be retained, a match of at least six nucleotides to both a V gene segment and a J gene segment was required. A rearrangement counted as productive if the CDR3 had no stop codons and remained in frame with V and J, and every other rearrangement counted as non-productive. CDR3 was defined by IMGT convention, running from the second conserved V-encoded cysteine to the conserved J-encoded phenylalanine. The earlier analysis of roughly 590 of the donors excluded any sequence lacking an unambiguous match to a single V gene segment. An earlier analysis of 587 of the donors classified V segments as functional when productive rearrangements were above 56.7% and as segregating when the standard deviation between donors was above 5%. A statistical classification framework was built for diagnosing cytomegalovirus status from the catalog of TCR beta chain sequences. V and J gene assignment, in a later analysis, came from comparing TCR nucleotide sequences with IMGT/GENE-DB human TR gene sequences. Using the TCRdist pipeline, a later analysis assigned CDR3 sequences along with most-parsimonious VDJ recombination scenarios. In a later analysis, every TCR beta chain was defined by the combination of its CDR3 amino acid sequence and its V-gene family, and reads without a unique V-gene family were dropped. As a way to deal with suspected cross-contamination and a sequencing artifact, a later analysis dropped roughly 600 nucleotide sequences that were highly shared and had low generation probability. In a later analysis, a clonal expansion index was calculated for each public chain from normalized within-repertoire ranks of inferred template counts. In a later analysis, generation probabilities were computed with a VDJ recombination model fitted to out-of-frame rearrangements, and the resulting probabilities were checked against IGoR. In a later analysis, TCR-TCR, TCR-HLA and TCR-CMV co-occurrence was scored with hypergeometric tests, and a repertoire-size bias correction was applied to TCR pairs. False discovery rates were estimated in a later analysis by permuting HLA or CMV assignments 20 times. A later analysis grouped co-occurring TCRs with DBSCAN, adding TCRdist sequence similarity when clustering within HLA-allele-positive subsets. Repertoires with fewer than 30,000 or more than 120,000 public chains, plus five repertoires with anomalous nucleotide sharing, were excluded from co-occurrence clustering. Here the immuneACCESS table is served through TCRdb, limited to in-frame sequences with V and J called. Missing clones are a known gap in these copies; in checked studies unresolved V genes cover under half, and the rest lacks a known reason. That table supplies the V and J calls and clone size; D and trimming were determined from the DNA. The sample table contains approximately 150,000 clones; only one count was recorded for around 79% of them. The ten most abundant clones make up about 4.5% of the sample.

This receptor chain uses TRBV12-5 and TRBJ2-5, with 9 bases matching TRBD1. This receptor was identified in a man aged 40-55 years in good health and CMV-seronegative. Sequenced input: PBMCs. DNA sequence: TGTGCTAGTGGTCCGGGACAGGGTAGGACCCAGTACTTC. This yields the protein CASGPGQGRTQYF. Extended through the reference TRBV12-5 and TRBJ2-5 proteins, this CDR3 yields the full variable domain: DARVTQTPRHKVTEMGQEVTMRCQPILGHNTVFWYRQTMMQGLELLAYFRNRAPLDDSGMPKDRFSAEMPDATLATLKIQPSEPRDSAVYFCASGPGQGRTQYFGPGTRLLVL.